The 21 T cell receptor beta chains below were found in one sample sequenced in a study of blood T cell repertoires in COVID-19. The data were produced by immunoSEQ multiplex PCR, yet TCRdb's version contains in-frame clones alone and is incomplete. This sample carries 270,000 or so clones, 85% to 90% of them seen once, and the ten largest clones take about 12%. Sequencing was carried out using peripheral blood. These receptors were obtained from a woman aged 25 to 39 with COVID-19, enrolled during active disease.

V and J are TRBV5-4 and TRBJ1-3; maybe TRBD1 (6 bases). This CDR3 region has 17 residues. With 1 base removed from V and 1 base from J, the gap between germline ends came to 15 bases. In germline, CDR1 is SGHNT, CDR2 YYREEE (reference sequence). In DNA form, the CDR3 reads TGTGCCAGCAGCTTGCGGCCTACAGGGTATTCTGGAAACACCATATATTTT. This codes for CASSLRPTGYSGNTIYF.

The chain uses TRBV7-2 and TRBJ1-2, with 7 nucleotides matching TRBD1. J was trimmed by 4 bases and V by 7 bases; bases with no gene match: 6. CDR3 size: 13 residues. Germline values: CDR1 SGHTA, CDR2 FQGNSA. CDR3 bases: TGTGCCAGCACCGAAGACAGGGCCTATGGCTACACCTTC. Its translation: CASTEDRAYGYTF.

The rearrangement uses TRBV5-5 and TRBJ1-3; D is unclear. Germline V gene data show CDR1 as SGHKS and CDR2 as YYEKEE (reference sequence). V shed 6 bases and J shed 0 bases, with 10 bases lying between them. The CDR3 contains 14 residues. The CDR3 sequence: CASTESFSGNTIYF. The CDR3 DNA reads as TGTGCCAGCACCGAGTCCTTCTCTGGAAACACCATATATTTT.

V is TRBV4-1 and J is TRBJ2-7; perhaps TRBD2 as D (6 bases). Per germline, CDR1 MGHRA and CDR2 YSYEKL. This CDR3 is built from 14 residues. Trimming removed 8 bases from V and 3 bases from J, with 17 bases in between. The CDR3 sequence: CASGNLGGRYEQYF. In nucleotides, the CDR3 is TGCGCCAGCGGCAACTTGGGGGGTCGCTACGAGCAGTACTTC.

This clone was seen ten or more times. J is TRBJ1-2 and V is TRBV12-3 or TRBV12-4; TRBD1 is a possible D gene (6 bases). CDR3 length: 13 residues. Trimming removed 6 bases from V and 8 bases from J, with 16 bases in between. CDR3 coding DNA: TGTGCCAGCAGATACACAGGGCTCGACGGCTACACCTTC. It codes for CASRYTGLDGYTF.

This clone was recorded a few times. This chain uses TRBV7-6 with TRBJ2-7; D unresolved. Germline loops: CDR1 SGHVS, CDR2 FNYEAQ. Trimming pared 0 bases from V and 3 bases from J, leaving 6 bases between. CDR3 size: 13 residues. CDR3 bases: TGTGCCAGCAGCTTAGCGACGGGCTACGAGCAGTACTTC. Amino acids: CASSLATGYEQYF.

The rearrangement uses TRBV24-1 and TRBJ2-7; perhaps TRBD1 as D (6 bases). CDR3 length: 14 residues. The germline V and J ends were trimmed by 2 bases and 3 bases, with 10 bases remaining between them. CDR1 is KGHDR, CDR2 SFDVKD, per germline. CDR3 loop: CATSDSRGGYEQYF. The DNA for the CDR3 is TGTGCCACCAGTGATTCCAGGGGTGGCTACGAGCAGTACTTC.

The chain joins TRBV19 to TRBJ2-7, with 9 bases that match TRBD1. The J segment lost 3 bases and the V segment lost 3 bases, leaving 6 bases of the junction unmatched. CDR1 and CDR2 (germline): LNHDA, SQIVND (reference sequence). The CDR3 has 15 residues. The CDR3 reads CASSMGTGRNYEQYF. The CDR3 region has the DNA TGTGCCAGTAGTATGGGGACAGGGAGGAACTACGAGCAGTACTTC.

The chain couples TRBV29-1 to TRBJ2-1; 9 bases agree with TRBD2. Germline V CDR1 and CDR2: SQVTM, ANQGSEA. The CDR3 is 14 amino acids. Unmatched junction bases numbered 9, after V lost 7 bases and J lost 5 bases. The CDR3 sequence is CSARGLAAHNEQFF. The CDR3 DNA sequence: TGCAGCGCGAGGGGACTAGCCGCCCACAATGAGCAGTTCTTC.

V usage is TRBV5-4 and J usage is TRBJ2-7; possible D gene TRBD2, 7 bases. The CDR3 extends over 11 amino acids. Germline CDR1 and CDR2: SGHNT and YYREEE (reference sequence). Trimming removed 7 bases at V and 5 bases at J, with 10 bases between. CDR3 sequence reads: CASGGADEQYF. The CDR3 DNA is TGTGCCAGCGGGGGGGCGGACGAGCAGTACTTC.

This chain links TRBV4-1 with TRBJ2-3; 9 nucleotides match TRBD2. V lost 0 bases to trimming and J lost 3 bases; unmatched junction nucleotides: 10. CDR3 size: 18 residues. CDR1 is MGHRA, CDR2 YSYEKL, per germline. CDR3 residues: CASSQERVSSGATDTQYF. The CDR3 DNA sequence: TGCGCCAGCAGCCAAGAACGGGTTTCTAGCGGGGCTACAGATACGCAGTATTTT.

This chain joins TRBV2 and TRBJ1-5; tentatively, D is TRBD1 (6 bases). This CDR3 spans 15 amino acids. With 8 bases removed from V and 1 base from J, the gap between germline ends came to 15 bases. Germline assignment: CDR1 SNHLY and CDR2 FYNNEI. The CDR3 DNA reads TGTGCCAGCCGACAGGAAGGAATCAGCAATCAGCCCCAGCATTTT. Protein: CASRQEGISNQPQHF.

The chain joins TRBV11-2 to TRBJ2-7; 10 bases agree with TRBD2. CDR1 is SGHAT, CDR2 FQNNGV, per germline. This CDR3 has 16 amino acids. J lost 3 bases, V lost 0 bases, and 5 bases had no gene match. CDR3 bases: TGTGCCAGCAGCTTAGATGAGGTAGCGGGGGGCTACGAGCAGTACTTC. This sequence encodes CASSLDEVAGGYEQYF.

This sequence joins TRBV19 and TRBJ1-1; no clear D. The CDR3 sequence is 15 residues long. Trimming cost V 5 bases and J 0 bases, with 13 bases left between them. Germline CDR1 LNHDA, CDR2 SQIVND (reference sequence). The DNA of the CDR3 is TGTGCCAGTAGTGAGGCGGTATTAATGAACACTGAAGCTTTCTTT. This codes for CASSEAVLMNTEAFF.

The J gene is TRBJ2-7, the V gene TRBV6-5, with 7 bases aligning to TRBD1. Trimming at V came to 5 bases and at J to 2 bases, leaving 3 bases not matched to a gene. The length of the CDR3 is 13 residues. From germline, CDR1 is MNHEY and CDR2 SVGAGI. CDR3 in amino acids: CASSPGTAYEQYF. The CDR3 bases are TGTGCCAGCAGTCCCGGGACAGCCTACGAGCAGTACTTC.

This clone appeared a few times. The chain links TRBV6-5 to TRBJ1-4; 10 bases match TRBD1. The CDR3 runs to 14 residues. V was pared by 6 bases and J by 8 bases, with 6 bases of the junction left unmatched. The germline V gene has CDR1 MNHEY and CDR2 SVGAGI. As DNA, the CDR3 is TGTGCCAGCAGGACAGGGGGCGCAAAAGAAAAACTGTTTTTT. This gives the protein CASRTGGAKEKLFF.

This CDR3 is CASSSWTGSEEKLFF. For the CDR3, the DNA is TGTGCCAGCAGCTCCTGGACAGGGTCAGAGGAAAAACTGTTTTTT. The chain is built from TRBV5-4 and TRBJ1-4; 8 bases match TRBD1. V lost 3 bases and J lost 8; bases outside the gene matches: 9. CDR3 length: 15 residues. CDR1 is SGHNT and CDR2 is YYREEE in the germline V gene (reference sequence). Combining the CDR3 with reference TRBV5-4 and TRBJ1-4 gives the whole variable domain ETGVTQSPTHLIKTRGQQVTLRCSSQSGHNTVSWYQQALGQGPQFIFQYYREEENGRGNFPPRFSGLQFPNYSSELNVNALELDDSALYLCASSSWTGSEEKLFFGSGTQLSVL.

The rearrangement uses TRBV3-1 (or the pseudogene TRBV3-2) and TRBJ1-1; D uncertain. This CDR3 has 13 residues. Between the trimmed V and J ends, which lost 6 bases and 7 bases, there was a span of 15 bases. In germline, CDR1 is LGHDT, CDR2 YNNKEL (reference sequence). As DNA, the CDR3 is TGTGCCAGCAGGAAAGCGGCAGGTATTGAAGCTTTCTTT. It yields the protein CASRKAAGIEAFF.

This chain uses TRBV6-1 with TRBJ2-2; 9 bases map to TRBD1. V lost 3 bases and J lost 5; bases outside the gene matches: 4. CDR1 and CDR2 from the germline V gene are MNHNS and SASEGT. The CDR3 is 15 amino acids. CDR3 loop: CASSEGTGRTGELFF. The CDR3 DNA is TGTGCCAGCAGTGAGGGGACAGGGAGGACCGGGGAGCTGTTTTTT.

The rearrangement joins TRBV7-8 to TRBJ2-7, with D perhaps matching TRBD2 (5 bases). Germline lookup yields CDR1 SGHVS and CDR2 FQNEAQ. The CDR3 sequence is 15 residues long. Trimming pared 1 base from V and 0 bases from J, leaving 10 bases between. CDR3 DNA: TGTGCCAGCAGCTTAGTTAGCGCGAGCTCCTACGAGCAGTACTTC. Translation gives CASSLVSASSYEQYF.

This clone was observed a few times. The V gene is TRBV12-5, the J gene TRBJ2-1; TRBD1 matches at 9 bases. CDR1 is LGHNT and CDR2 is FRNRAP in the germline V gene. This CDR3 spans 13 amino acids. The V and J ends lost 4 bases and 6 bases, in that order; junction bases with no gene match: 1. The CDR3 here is CASGWGQGNEQFF. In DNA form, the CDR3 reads TGTGCTAGTGGTTGGGGACAGGGCAATGAGCAGTTCTTC.